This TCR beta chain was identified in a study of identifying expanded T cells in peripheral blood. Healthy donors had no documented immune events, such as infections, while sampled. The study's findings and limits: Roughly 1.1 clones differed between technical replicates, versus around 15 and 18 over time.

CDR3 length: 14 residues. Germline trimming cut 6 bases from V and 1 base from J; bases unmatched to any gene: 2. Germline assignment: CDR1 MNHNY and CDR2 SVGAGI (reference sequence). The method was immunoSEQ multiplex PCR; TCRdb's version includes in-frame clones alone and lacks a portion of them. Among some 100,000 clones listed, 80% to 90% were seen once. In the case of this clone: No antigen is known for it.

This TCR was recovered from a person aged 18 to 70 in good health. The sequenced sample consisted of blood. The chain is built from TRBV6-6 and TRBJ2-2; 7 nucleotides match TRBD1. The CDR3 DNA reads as TGTGCCAGCAGACGGGACAGGAACACCGGGGAGCTGTTTTTT. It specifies CASRRDRNTGELFF.